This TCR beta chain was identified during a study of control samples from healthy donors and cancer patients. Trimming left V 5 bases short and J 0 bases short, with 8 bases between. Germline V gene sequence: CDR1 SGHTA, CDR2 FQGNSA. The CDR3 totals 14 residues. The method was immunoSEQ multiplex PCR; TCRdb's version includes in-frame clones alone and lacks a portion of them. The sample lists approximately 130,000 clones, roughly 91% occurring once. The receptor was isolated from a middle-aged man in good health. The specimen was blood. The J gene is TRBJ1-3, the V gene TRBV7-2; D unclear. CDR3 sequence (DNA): TGTGCCAGCAGCCCGACCCTCTCTGGAAACACCATATATTTT. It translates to CASSPTLSGNTIYF.